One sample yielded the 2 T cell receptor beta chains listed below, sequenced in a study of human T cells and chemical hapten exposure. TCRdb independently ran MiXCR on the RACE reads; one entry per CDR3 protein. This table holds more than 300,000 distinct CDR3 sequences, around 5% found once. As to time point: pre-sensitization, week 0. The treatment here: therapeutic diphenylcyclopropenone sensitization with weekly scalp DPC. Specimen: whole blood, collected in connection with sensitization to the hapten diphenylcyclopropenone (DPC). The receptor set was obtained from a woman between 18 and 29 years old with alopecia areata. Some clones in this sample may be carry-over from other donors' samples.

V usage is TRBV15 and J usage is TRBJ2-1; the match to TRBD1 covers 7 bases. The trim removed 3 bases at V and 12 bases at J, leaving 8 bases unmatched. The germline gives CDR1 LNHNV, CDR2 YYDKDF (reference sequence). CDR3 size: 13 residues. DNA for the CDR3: TGTGCCACCAGCAGGGGGGACAGTCTACGGCAGTTCTTC. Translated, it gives CATSRGDSLRQFF.

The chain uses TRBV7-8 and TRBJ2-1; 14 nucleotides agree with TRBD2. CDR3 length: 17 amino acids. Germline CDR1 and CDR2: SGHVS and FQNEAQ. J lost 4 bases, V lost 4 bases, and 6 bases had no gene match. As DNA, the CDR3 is TGTGCCAGCAGCTCTAGACTAGCGGGGGGGCCATACAATGAGCAGTTCTTC. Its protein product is CASSSRLAGGPYNEQFF.